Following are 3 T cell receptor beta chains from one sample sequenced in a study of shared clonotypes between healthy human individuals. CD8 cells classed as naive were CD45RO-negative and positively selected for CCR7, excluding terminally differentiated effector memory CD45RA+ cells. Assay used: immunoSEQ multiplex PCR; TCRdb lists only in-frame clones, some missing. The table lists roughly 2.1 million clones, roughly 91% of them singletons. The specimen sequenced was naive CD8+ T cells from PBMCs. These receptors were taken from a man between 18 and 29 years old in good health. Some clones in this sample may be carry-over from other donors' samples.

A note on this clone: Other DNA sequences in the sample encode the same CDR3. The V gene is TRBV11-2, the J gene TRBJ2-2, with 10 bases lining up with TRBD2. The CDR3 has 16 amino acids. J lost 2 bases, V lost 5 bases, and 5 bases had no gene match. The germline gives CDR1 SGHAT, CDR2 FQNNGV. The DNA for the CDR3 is TGTGCCAGCAGCCCTAGGACTAGCGGAAACACCGGGGAGCTGTTTTTT. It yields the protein CASSPRTSGNTGELFF.

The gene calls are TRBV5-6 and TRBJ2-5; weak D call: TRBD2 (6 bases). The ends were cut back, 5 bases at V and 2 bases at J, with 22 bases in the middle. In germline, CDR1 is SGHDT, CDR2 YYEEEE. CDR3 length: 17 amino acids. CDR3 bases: TGTGCCAGCAGTGACCCAGCAGCCAGCGGGTATCAAGAGACCCAGTACTTC. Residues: CASSDPAASGYQETQYF.

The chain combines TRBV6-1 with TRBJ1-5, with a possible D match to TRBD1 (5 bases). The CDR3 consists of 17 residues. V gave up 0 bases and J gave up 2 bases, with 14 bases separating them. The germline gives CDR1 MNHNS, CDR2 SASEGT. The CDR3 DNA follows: TGTGCCAGCAGTGAAGCACGGACACGCCATGGCAATCAGCCCCAGCATTTT. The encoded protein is CASSEARTRHGNQPQHF.